This note documents a single TCR beta chain sequence. This clonotype has at least ten counts. There is no known antigen for this receptor. No base qualities exist here, and no much larger clone lies one base off it. Library preparation was by RACE. TCRdb records NextSeq 500 as the sequencer. During library preparation, unique molecular identifiers were attached to individual cDNA molecules so that TCRs could be counted quantitatively and reproducibly. For every blood RNA sample, sequencing covered both the TCR alpha and TCR beta chains. The original methods were these. Samples had a median of 95,638 TCRs, with a range from 23,224 to 690,600. V, J and CDR3 annotation of the TCR reads was performed with the Decombinator software suite. To make PS versus PT1 abundance plots, every sample was subsampled to the same number of TCRs (28,000). Expanded TCRs were defined as absent before sensitization and observed at least eight times at the 2-week time point. TCRdb cleaned the public reads at Q25 with fastp, built clones with MiXCR and kept in-frame beta chains. Rows are combined by CDR3 protein, so each entry shows the most common genes and DNA. TCRdb's processing, not the study's, gives the V and J calls here. Within this sample are over 75,000 distinct CDR3 sequences, with about 7.5% of them counted one time only. Under 2% of the sample belongs to the ten largest clones.

This specimen's time point label, interpreted: patch test 1, 2 weeks after DPC sensitization. The treatment or condition label corresponds to: therapeutic diphenylcyclopropenone sensitization with weekly scalp DPC. Blood at each patch-test visit was drawn before the patch test was applied. To be eligible, patients had to be aged 18 to 70, diagnosed with alopecia and judged suitable for DPC therapy, while pregnant patients were excluded. Total RNA was extracted from unfractionated whole blood that had been collected in Tempus Blood RNA tubes. V is clipped by 3 bases and J by 7 bases, and the sequence between their germline boundaries is 10 bases long. The CDR3, from cysteine to phenylalanine, totals 14 residues. Left in the record is the CDR3 DNA by itself, 42 bases read in frame from the first base. For CDR1 and CDR2, the germline V gene (reference sequence) lists LGHDT and YNNKEL. The data stem from a study of human T cells and chemical hapten exposure (dated by TCRdb to about 2021). Regarding the study in general: For sensitization, 2% DPC in acetone was applied to a roughly 2 cm by roughly 2 cm area of upper inner arm skin. Patients additionally received weekly therapeutic DPC doses to the scalp throughout the approximately 25-week study period. Patch testing was done on the upper back using Finn chambers containing 0.01% DPC, and results were scored after 6 days according to International Contact Dermatitis Research Group standards. Alopecia areata with under or over 50% scalp involvement, alopecia totalis and alopecia universalis were represented in the patient cohort, which was mostly female. Libraries were combined into a pool for sequencing, and differences in TCR yield between samples came mainly from small differences in library volumes within the pool. The study tracked peripheral blood TCR repertoire changes in vivo during primary and secondary sensitization to the hapten diphenylcyclopropenone (DPC) in alopecia patients. Patient blood was sampled pre-sensitization (week 0) and at 2, 6 and about 24 weeks after DPC sensitization. Blood for TCR sequencing was provided by twenty-nine alopecia patients at one to four time points (pre-sensitization, 2, 6 and 24 weeks). On the study overall, not on this receptor specifically: A positive correlation was found between the number of PT1 expanded TCRs and patch test score, with significance reached at thresholds 8, 16 and 32 but not 4. Expanded TCRs formed significantly more large CDR3 similarity clusters than pre-sensitization or healthy control sets, consistent with antigen-driven responses. Repeated subsampling changed both the strength of the expansion versus patch-test correlation and the threshold at which that correlation became significant. Alopecia, a presumed autoimmune disease, was present in all patients, so the immune response of the patients might differ from that of healthy individuals. DPC sensitization did not change how many TCRs were above 1 in 1000 frequency, and no evidence was found of alterations in global repertoire structure.

This clonotype was sampled from a woman in her twenties or thirties with alopecia areata. Some clones in this sample may be carry-over from other donors' samples. The chain joins TRBV3-1 to TRBJ1-6; TRBD1 is a possible D gene, resting on 6 matching bases. The sample was whole blood, taken in connection with sensitization to the hapten diphenylcyclopropenone (DPC). CDR3 loop: CASSQQGWNSPLHF. The DNA sequence is given as TGTGCCAGCAGCCAGCAGGGGTGGAATTCACCCCTCCACTTT.